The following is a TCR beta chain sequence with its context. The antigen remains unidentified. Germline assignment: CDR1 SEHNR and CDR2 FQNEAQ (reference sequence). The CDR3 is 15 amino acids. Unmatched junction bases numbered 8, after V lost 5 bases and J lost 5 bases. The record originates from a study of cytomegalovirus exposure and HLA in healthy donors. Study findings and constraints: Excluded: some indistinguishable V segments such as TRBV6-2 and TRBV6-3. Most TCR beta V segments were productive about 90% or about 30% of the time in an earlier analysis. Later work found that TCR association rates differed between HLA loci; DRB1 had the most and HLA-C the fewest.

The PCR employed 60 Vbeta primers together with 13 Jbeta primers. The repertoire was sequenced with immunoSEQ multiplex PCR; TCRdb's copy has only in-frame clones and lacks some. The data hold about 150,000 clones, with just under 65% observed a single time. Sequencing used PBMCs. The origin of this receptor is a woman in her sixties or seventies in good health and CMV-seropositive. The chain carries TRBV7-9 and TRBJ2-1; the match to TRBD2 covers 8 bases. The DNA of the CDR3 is TGTGCCAGCAGCGGACCGGGACTAGTCGACAATGAGCAGTTCTTC. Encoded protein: CASSGPGLVDNEQFF.